This T cell receptor beta chain was profiled in a study of PD-1 blockade in classical Hodgkin lymphoma. Per germline, CDR1 SEHNR and CDR2 FQNEAQ (reference sequence). Unmatched junction bases numbered 7, after V lost 7 bases and J lost 3 bases. CDR3 length equals 14 residues. Time point described: cycle 4 day 1 (C4D1), after six to seven weeks of nivolumab. The patients all showed relapse after autologous stem cell transplantation, while their brentuximab vedotin exposure varied. Only in-frame clones appear in the TCRdb table, and some are missing; sequencing was by immunoSEQ multiplex PCR. This table holds just under 65,000 clones, approximately 92% found once.

The material was peripheral blood mononuclear cells (PBMCs), obtained before the fourth cycle of nivolumab. V gene TRBV7-9 combines with J gene TRBJ2-3, with 7 nucleotides matching TRBD2. This receptor was taken from a human donor with classical Hodgkin lymphoma. CDR3 loop: CASIWRETTDTQYF. The CDR3 nucleotides read TGTGCCAGCATTTGGCGGGAGACTACAGATACGCAGTATTTT.